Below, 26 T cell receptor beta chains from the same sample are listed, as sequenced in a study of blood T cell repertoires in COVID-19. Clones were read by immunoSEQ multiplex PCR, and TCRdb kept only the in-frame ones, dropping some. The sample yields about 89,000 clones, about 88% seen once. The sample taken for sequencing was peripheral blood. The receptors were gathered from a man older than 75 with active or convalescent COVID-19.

CDR3: CASSLDTGHLLSGNTIYF. Here the CDR3 DNA reads TGTGCCAGCAGCTTAGATACAGGTCACTTGCTCTCTGGAAACACCATATATTTT. The chain has TRBV7-9 and TRBJ1-3; the D gene is possibly TRBD1 (5 bases). V dropped 1 base and J dropped 0 bases, with 16 bases sitting between them. The CDR3 is made up of 18 amino acids. Germline V gene sequence: CDR1 SEHNR, CDR2 FQNEAQ (reference sequence).

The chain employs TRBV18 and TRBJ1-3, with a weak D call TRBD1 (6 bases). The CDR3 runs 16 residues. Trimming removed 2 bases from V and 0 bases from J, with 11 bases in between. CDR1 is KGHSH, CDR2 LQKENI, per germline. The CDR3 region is CASSPGQPISGNTIYF. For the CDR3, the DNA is TGTGCCAGCTCACCAGGACAGCCCATCTCTGGAAACACCATATATTTT.

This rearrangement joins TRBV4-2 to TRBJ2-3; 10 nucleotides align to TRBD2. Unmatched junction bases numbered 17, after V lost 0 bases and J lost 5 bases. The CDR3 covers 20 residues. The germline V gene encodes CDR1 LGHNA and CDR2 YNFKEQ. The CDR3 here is CASSQEGGLAGEPGRDTQYF. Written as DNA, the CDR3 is TGTGCCAGCAGCCAAGAAGGCGGGCTAGCGGGAGAACCAGGCCGAGATACGCAGTATTTT.

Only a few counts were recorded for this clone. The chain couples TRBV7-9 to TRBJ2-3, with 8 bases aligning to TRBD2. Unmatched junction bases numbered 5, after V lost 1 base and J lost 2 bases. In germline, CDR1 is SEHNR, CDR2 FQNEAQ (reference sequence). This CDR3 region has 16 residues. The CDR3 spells CASSLVTGGYTDTQYF. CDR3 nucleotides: TGTGCCAGCAGCTTAGTAACGGGGGGGTACACAGATACGCAGTATTTT.

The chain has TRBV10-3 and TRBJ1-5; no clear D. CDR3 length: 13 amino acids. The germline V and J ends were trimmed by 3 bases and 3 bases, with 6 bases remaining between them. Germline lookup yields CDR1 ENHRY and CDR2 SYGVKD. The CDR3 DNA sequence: TGTGCCATCAGTGAAACAGTCAATCAGCCCCAGCATTTT. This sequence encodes CAISETVNQPQHF.

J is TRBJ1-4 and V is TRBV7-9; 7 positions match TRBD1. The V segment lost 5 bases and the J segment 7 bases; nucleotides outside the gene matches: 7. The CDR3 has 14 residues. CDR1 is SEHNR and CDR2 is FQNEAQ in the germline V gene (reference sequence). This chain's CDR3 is CASSRTGDGEKLFF. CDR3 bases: TGTGCCAGCAGCCGAACAGGGGATGGTGAAAAACTGTTTTTT.

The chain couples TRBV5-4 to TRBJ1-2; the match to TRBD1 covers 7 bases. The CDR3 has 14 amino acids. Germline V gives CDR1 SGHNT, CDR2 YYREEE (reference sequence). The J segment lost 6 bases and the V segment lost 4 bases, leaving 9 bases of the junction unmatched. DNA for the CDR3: TGTGCCAGCAGCCCAGGGACAGAAGACCATGGCTACACCTTC. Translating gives CASSPGTEDHGYTF.

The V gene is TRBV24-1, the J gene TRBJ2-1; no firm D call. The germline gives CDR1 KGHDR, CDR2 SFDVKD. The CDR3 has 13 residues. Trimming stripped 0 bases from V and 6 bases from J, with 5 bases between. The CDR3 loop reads CATSDLVSNEQFF. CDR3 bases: TGTGCCACCAGTGATTTGGTATCCAATGAGCAGTTCTTC.

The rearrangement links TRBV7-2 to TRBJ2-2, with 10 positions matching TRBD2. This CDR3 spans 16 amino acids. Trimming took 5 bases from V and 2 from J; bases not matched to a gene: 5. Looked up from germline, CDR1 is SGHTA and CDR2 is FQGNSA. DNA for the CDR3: TGTGCCAGCAGCCTCCGGACTAGCGGAAACACCGGGGAGCTGTTTTTT. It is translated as CASSLRTSGNTGELFF. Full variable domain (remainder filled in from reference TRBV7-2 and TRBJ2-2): GAGVSQSPSNKVTEKGKDVELRCDPISGHTALYWYRQSLGQGLEFLIYFQGNSAPDKSGLPSDRFSAERTGGSVSTLTIQRTQQEDSAVYLCASSLRTSGNTGELFFGEGSRLTVL.

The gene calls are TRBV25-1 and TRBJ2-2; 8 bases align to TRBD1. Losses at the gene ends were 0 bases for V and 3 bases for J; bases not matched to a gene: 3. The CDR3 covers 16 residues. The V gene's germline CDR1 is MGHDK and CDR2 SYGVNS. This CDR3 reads CASSEYRGQDTGELFF. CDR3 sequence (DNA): TGTGCCAGCAGTGAATATAGGGGACAGGACACCGGGGAGCTGTTTTTT. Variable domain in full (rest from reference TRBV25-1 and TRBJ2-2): EADIYQTPRYLVIGTGKKITLECSQTMGHDKMYWYQQDPGMELHLIHYSYGVNSTEKGDLSSESTVSRIRTEHFPLTLESARPSHTSQYLCASSEYRGQDTGELFFGEGSRLTVL.

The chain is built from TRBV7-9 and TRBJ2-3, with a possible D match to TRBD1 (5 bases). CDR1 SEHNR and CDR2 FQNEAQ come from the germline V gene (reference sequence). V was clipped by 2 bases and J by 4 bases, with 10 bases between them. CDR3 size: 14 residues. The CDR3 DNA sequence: TGTGCCAGCAGCTTAAACCAGGGTTCAGATACGCAGTATTTT. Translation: CASSLNQGSDTQYF.

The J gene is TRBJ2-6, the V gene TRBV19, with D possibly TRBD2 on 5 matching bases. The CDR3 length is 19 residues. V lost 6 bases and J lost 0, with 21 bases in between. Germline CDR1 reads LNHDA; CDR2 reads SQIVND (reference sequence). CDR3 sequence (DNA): TGTGCCAGTAGAAACCTCCTAGCTCCGAAGAACTCTGGGGCCAACGTCCTGACTTTC. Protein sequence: CASRNLLAPKNSGANVLTF.

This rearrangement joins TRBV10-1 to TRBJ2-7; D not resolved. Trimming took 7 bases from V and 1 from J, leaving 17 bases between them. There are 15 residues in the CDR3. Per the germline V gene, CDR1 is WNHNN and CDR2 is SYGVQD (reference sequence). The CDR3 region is CASTRGRYLSYEQYF. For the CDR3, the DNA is TGCGCCAGCACACGAGGTCGCTATTTGTCCTACGAGCAGTACTTC.

In nucleotides, the CDR3 is TGTGCCAGCGGGGGACTAGCGGAGCCCAGCGTCGAGCAGTTCTTC. This encodes CASGGLAEPSVEQFF. The chain combines TRBV9 with TRBJ2-1; TRBD2 matches 11 bases. Germline CDR1 reads SGDLS; CDR2 reads YYNGEE. The CDR3 runs to 15 residues. J gave up 10 bases and V 7 bases, and 13 bases lay outside the gene matches.

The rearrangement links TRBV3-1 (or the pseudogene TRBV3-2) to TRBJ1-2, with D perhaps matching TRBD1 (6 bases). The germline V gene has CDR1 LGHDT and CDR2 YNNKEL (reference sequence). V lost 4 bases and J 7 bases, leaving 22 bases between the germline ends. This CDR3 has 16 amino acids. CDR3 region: CASSLEYRAGAGGYTF. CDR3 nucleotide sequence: TGTGCCAGCAGCCTAGAGTACAGGGCAGGTGCTGGTGGCTACACCTTC.

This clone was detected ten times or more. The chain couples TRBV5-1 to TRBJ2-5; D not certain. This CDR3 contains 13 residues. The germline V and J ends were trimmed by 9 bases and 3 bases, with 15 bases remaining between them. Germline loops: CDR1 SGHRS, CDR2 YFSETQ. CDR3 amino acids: CATRLTIKETQYF. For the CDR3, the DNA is TGCGCCACGCGACTCACCATAAAAGAGACCCAGTACTTC.

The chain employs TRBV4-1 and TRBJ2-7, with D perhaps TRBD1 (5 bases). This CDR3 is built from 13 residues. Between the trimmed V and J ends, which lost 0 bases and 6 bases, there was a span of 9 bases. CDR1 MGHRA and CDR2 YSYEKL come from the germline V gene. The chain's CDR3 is CASSQESRGEQYF. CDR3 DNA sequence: TGCGCCAGCAGCCAAGAGTCAAGGGGCGAGCAGTACTTC.

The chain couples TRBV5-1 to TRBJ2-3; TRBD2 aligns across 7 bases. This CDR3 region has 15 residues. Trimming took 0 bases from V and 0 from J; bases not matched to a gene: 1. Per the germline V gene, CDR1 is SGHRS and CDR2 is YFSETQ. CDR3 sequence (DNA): TGCGCCAGCAGCTTGGCTAGCGGAAGCACAGATACGCAGTATTTT. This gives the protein CASSLASGSTDTQYF.

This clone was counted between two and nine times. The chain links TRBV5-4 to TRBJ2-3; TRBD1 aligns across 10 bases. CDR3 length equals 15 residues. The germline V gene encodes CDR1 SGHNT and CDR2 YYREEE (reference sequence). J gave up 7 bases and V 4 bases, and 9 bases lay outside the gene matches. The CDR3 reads CASSSGGTGVNTQYF. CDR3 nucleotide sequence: TGTGCCAGCAGCAGTGGCGGGACAGGGGTTAATACGCAGTATTTT.

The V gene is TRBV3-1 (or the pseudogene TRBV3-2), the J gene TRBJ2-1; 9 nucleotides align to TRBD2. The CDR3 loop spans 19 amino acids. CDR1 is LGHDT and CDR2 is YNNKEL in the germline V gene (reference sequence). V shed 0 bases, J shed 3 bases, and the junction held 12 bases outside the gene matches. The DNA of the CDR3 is TGTGCCAGCAGCCAAGATCGTGGGCTAGCGGGAACCGACTACAATGAGCAGTTCTTC. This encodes CASSQDRGLAGTDYNEQFF.

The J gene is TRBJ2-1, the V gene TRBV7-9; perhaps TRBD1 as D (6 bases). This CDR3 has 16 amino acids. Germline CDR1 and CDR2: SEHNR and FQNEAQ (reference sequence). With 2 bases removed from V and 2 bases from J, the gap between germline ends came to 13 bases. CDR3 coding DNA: TGTGCCAGCAGCTTAAAAAACAGGGAACCCTACAATGAGCAGTTCTTC. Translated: CASSLKNREPYNEQFF.

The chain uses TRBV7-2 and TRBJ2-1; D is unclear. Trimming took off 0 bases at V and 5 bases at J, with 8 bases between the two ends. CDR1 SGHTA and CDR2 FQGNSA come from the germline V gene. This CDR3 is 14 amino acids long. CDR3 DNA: TGTGCCAGCAGCTTAGCAACTGTTAACAATGAGCAGTTCTTC. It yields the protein CASSLATVNNEQFF.

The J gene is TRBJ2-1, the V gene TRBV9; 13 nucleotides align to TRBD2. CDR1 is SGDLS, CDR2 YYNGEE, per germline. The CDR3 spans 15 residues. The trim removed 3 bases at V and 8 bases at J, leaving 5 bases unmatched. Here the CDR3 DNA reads TGTGCCAGCAGCGAAACTAGCGGGAGGGGGGATGAGCAGTTCTTC. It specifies CASSETSGRGDEQFF.

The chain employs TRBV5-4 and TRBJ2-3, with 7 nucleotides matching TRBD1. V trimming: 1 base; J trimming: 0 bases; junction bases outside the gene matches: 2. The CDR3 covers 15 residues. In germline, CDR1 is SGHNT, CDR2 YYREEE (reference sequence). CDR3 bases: TGTGCCAGCAGCTTGCCAGGGGGTAGCACAGATACGCAGTATTTT. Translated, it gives CASSLPGGSTDTQYF.

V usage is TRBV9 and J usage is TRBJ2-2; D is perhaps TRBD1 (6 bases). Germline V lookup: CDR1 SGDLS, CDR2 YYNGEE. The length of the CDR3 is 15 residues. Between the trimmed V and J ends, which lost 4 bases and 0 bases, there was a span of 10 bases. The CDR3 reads CASSRRTANTGELFF. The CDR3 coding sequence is TGTGCCAGCAGCAGACGGACAGCGAACACCGGGGAGCTGTTTTTT.

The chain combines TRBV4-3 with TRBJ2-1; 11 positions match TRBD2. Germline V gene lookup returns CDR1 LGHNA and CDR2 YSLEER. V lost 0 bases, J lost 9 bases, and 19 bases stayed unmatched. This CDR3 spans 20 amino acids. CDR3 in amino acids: CASSQDASGRYLRMVREQFF. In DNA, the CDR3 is TGCGCCAGCAGCCAAGACGCTAGCGGGAGGTACTTGCGAATGGTGCGTGAGCAGTTCTTC.